A selection of T cell receptor beta chains follows, all from one sample in a study of cytomegalovirus exposure and HLA in healthy donors. Data came from immunoSEQ multiplex PCR; TCRdb stores just in-frame clones and leaves some out. The specimen's table records over 80,000 clones. Sequencing used PBMCs. The receptors were gathered from a girl aged 10 to 17 in good health and CMV-seropositive. The CDR3 runs from the conserved cysteine through the conserved F or W. Each record gives: CDR3 DNA, CDR3 protein, J gene, V gene, D gene. A D gene is named only where the DNA matches it firmly.

TGTGCCAGCAGCGTAGGGGGGCGGCCGCCATCCTACAATGAGCAGTTCTTC CASSVGGRPPSYNEQFF TRBJ2-1 TRBV9 .
TGTGCCAGCAGTCCGCGCATCAAATCCTATGGCTACACCTTC CASSPRIKSYGYTF TRBJ1-2 TRBV27 .
TGTGCCAGCAGCATGAACAGGGATCGTAGATCACCCCTCCACTTT CASSMNRDRRSPLHF TRBJ1-6 TRBV9 .
TGTGCCAGCAGCTTAGCCGGGACATGGGGAAGAAACACCATATATTTT CASSLAGTWGRNTIYF TRBJ1-3 TRBV7-6 .
TGTGCCAGCAGTGACAGTCCTTACAATGAGCAGTTCTTC CASSDSPYNEQFF TRBJ2-1 TRBV6-1 .
TGTGCCAGCAGCGTCGCTATACAGGGACCGAACACCGGGGAGCTGTTTTTT CASSVAIQGPNTGELFF TRBJ2-2 TRBV9 .
TGCGCCAGTCGACAGGGGAGGGACAATGAGCAGTTCTTC CASRQGRDNEQFF TRBJ2-1 TRBV5-1 .
TGCGCCAGCAGCCAAGATTGGGAATCCAGGGGTTCAGATACGCAGTATTTT CASSQDWESRGSDTQYF TRBJ2-3 TRBV4-3 .
TGTGCCAGCAGTTCCTTGTCGCAGGGGGTGGGAGCAGATACGCAGTATTTT CASSSLSQGVGADTQYF TRBJ2-3 TRBV28 TRBD1
TGTGCCAGCAGCCAAGATGACAGGGCCGCCCGGGAGACCCAGTACTTC CASSQDDRAARETQYF TRBJ2-5 TRBV4-2 TRBD1
TGTGCCAGCAGCTTAGGCGGGCTCGGGGGAAATGAGCAGTTCTTC CASSLGGLGGNEQFF TRBJ2-1 TRBV7-9 .
TGCGCCAGCAGCTGGGGGGGCAGGTCCTACAATGAGCAGTTCTTC CASSWGGRSYNEQFF TRBJ2-1 TRBV5-1 .
TGTGCCAGCACCTCCTATACCTCTCGCACTGAAGCTTTCTTT CASTSYTSRTEAFF TRBJ1-1 TRBV6-5 .
TGTGCCTGGAGTGTAGACGGACATAGCAATCAGCCCCAGCATTTT CAWSVDGHSNQPQHF TRBJ1-5 TRBV30 .
TGCGCCAGCAGCGTCGATAGTGGTGGCTACACCTTC CASSVDSGGYTF TRBJ1-2 TRBV5-1 .
TGTGCCAGCAGCGTAGGGACAGACACTGAAGCTTTCTTT CASSVGTDTEAFF TRBJ1-1 TRBV9 .
TGTGCCAGCAGCTTAGTGTTCCAGGGGTATAATTCACCCCTCCACTTT CASSLVFQGYNSPLHF TRBJ1-6 TRBV11-2 .
TGTGCCAGCAGTGAAATAGACAGCTCCTACGAGCAGTACTTC CASSEIDSSYEQYF TRBJ2-7 TRBV6-1 .
TGTGCCAGTAGTCCCGGGACACTGAACACTGAAGCTTTCTTT CASSPGTLNTEAFF TRBJ1-1 TRBV19 .
TGTGCCAGCAGCTTAGGGACTCTAGTAACAAATGAGCAGTTCTTC CASSLGTLVTNEQFF TRBJ2-1 TRBV7-2 .
TGTGCCAGCATCACGTCAGGGTGGGGAGGCGAGGAGCTGTTTTTT CASITSGWGGEELFF TRBJ2-2 TRBV6-1 .
TGTGCCAGCAGTGAAGGAGATGTCTACTCACCCCTCCACTTT CASSEGDVYSPLHF TRBJ1-6 TRBV6-1 .
TGTGCCAGCTCACCACCGGGACTCTCGAACACCGGGGAGCTGTTTTTT CASSPPGLSNTGELFF TRBJ2-2 TRBV18 .
TGTGCCAGCAGCCACCGGGACAGGGGGAAAGGCACTGAAGCTTTCTTT CASSHRDRGKGTEAFF TRBJ1-1 TRBV5-4 TRBD1
TGTGCCAGCAGTGACACAGGGCTTACCTACGAGCAGTACTTC CASSDTGLTYEQYF TRBJ2-7 TRBV6-1 .
TGTGCCAGCAGTTACGGCGGAGGGGACCCCTACGAGCAGTACTTC CASSYGGGDPYEQYF TRBJ2-7 TRBV6-5 .
TGTGCCAGCAGCCCCTCCCGTGGGGGCGAAGAGACCCAGTACTTC CASSPSRGGEETQYF TRBJ2-5 TRBV9 .
TGTGCCAGCAGCCAAGTTCCCGACTTAGGCCCTGAAGCTTTCTTT CASSQVPDLGPEAFF TRBJ1-1 TRBV4-2 .
TGTGCCAGCAGCGTAGGCGACAGGGGGCTCGATAATTCACCCCTCCACTTT CASSVGDRGLDNSPLHF TRBJ1-6 TRBV9 TRBD1
TGCAGCGTTGATCGACAGGGCACCGGGGAGCTGTTTTTT CSVDRQGTGELFF TRBJ2-2 TRBV29-1 TRBD1
TGTGCCAGCAGTTACGGTCAGGGTCTAACTGAAGCTTTCTTT CASSYGQGLTEAFF TRBJ1-1 TRBV6-5 .
TGTGCCAGCACGGTAAGACAGGGAGTCGACAATGAGCAGTTCTTC CASTVRQGVDNEQFF TRBJ2-1 TRBV11-3 TRBD1
TGTGCCAGCAGCTTAACAGGAGGGGACCCCAGCACAGATACGCAGTATTTT CASSLTGGDPSTDTQYF TRBJ2-3 TRBV7-3 .
TGTGCCAGTGGGACAGGGGGCTTTAGGCCCCAGCATTTT CASGTGGFRPQHF TRBJ1-5 TRBV19 TRBD1
TGTGCCAGCAGTCCCCAAGACTACACTCCTTCACCCCTCCACTTT CASSPQDYTPSPLHF TRBJ1-6 TRBV25-1 .
TGTGCCAGCAGCCAGGGGACAGGGAGGAACACTGAAGCTTTCTTT CASSQGTGRNTEAFF TRBJ1-1 TRBV11-3 TRBD1
TGCGCCAGCAGGGCAGGTTCCATTGGCACAGATACGCAGTATTTT CASRAGSIGTDTQYF TRBJ2-3 TRBV5-1 .
TGCGCCAGCAGCCAAGGGGAACTAGACACTGAAGCTTTCTTT CASSQGELDTEAFF TRBJ1-1 TRBV4-1 .
TGTGCCAGCAGCGTCAGCGGCGAGGACCTTGAGCAGTTCTTC CASSVSGEDLEQFF TRBJ2-1 TRBV9 .
TGTGCCAGCAGTTTGAATCAGGCTAGCGGGGGTACCTACGAGCAGTACTTC CASSLNQASGGTYEQYF TRBJ2-7 TRBV27 TRBD2